This T cell receptor beta chain was found in a study of T cells in localized non-small cell lung cancer. Whole-study results and caveats: Appearances in adjacent lung were noted for a median 57 of the top 100 tumor clones.

TCRdb keeps only in-frame clones here, not all; method: immunoSEQ multiplex PCR. The sample consists of about 1,700 clones, just over 35% of them appearing once. CDR1 is MDHEN and CDR2 is SYDVKM in the germline V gene. Trimming left V 1 base short and J 3 bases short, with 13 bases between. CDR3 length: 16 amino acids. A word on this clone: What it recognizes is unknown.

Here the sequenced sample was lung tumor tissue, taken before any cancer treatment. This chain links TRBV28 with TRBJ1-3; D unclear. This TCR was sampled from a woman between 35 and 70 years old with stage II lung adenocarcinoma. In DNA form, the CDR3 reads TGTGCCAGCAGTTTATTCTACGGCGACTTTGGAAACACCATATATTTT. Amino acid sequence: CASSLFYGDFGNTIYF. The variable domain in full, completed from reference TRBV28 and TRBJ1-3, reads DVKVTQSSRYLVKRTGEKVFLECVQDMDHENMFWYRQDPGLGLRLIYFSYDVKMKEKGDIPEGYSVSREKKERFSLILESASTNQTSMYLCASSLFYGDFGNTIYFGEGSWLTVV.